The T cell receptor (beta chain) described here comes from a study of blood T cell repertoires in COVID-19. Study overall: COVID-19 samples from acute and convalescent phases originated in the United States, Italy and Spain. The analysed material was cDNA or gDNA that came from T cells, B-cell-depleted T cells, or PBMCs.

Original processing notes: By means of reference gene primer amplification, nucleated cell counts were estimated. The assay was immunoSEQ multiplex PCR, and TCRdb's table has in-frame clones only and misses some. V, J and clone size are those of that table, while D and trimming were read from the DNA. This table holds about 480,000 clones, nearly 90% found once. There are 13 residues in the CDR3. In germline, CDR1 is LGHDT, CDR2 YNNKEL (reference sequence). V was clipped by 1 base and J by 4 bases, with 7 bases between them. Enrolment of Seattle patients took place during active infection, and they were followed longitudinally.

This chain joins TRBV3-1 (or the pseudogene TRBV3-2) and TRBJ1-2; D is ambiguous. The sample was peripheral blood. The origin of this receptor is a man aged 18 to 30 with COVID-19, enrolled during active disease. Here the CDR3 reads CASSQGGVYGYTF. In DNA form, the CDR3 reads TGTGCCAGCAGCCAAGGGGGAGTCTATGGCTACACCTTC.